This section outlines one TCR beta chain sequence together with its context. How the authors handled the data: Counts of nucleated cells, estimated from reference gene primer amplification, were obtained. Clones were sequenced by immunoSEQ multiplex PCR, and TCRdb holds only the in-frame ones, with some missing. V and J calls and clone size are those listed in that table; D and trimming were worked out from the DNA. The sample holds about 170,000 clones, around 85% seen once. This sample is drawn from a study of blood T cell repertoires in COVID-19. Study overall: Some COVID-19 samples were acute and others convalescent; all came from the United States, Italy and Spain. From T cells, B-cell-depleted T cells, or PBMCs came the material, which was cDNA or gDNA.

The source material was peripheral blood. The receptor comes from a man aged 55 to 70 who had recovered from COVID-19.

CDR3 sequence reads: CASSLQNPYNEQFF. CDR3 nucleotides: TGTGCCAGCAGCCTCCAGAACCCCTACAATGAGCAGTTCTTC. This chain connects TRBV28 to TRBJ2-1; D unclear. V lost 6 bases to trimming and J lost 2 bases, with 11 bases between them. The CDR3 covers 14 residues. Germline CDR1 is MDHEN and CDR2 is SYDVKM.